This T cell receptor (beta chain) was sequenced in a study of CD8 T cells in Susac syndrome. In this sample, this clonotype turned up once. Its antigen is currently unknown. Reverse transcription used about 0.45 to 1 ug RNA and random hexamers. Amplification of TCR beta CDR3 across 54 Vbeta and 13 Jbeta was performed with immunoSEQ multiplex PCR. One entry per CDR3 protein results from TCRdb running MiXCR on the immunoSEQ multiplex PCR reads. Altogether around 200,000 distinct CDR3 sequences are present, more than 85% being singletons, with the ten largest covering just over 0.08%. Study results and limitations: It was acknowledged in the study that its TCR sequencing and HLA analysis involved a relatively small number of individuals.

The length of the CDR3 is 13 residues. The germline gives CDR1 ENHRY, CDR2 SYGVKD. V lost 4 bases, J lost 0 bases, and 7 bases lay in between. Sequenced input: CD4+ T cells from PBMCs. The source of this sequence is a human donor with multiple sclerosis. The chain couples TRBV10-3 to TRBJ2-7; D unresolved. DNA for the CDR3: TGTGCCATCAGTGGGCCCAACTCCTACGAGCAGTACGTC. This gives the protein CAISGPNSYEQYV.